This T cell receptor beta chain was retrieved from a study of cytomegalovirus exposure and HLA in healthy donors. Primers included in the PCR were 60 Vbeta and 13 Jbeta primers. Authors' analysis steps: About 9.9 million shared chains were among approximately 87 million unique TCR beta chains counted in a later analysis. The assay was immunoSEQ multiplex PCR, and TCRdb's table has in-frame clones only and misses some. Clone size and V and J calls were adopted from that table, with D and trimming inferred from the DNA. Seen here are some 120,000 clones, under 85% observed once, and the top ten hold over 3.5%. CDR3 length: 14 residues. The V end was cut by 7 bases, the J end by 4 bases, with 15 bases between. The germline V gene encodes CDR1 SGHRS and CDR2 YFSETQ.

The origin of this receptor is a woman between 45 and 60 years old in good health and CMV-seropositive. The chain couples TRBV5-1 to TRBJ1-3; tentatively, D is TRBD1 (5 bases). The source material was PBMCs. The CDR3 region has the DNA TGCGCCAGCGCGAATCAGGGATTCGGAAACACCATATATTTT. This gives the protein CASANQGFGNTIYF.